This T cell receptor beta chain was profiled in a study of CD8+CD57+ T cells in acquired aplastic anemia. By flow cytometry, patients selected for sequencing had shown an expansion of CD8+CD57+ cells. According to the study, genomic DNA was the template for TCR beta VDJ and CDR3 profiling. TCRdb redid the calling of the reads with MiXCR, one entry per CDR3 protein. The sample consists of 180,000 or so distinct CDR3 sequences, nearly 65% of them appearing once. The study's findings and limits: Patients and controls were not found to differ significantly in CD8+ Simpson's diversity.

Germline assignment: CDR1 LNHDA and CDR2 SQIVND (reference sequence). With V trimmed by 8 bases and J by 2 bases, 10 bases remained unmatched. The CDR3 extends over 18 amino acids. As for this clonotype: The antigen remains unidentified.

The TCR sequence derives from a human donor with aplastic anemia. The rearrangement joins TRBV19 to TRBJ2-6; 12 bases are a match to TRBD1. The sequencing input was sorted CD4+, CD8+, or CD8+CD57+ T cells (not recorded which) from PBMCs. DNA of the CDR3: TGTGCCAGTCGTGACCCCGGGACAGGGGGCGCTGGGGCCAACGTCCTGACTTTC. This sequence encodes CASRDPGTGGAGANVLTF.